This T cell receptor (beta chain) was recorded in a study of CD8 T cells in ankylosing spondylitis (dated by TCRdb to about 2017). Context from the whole study: The study set out to find disease-linked TCR variants by profiling T cell receptor beta repertoires in ankylosing spondylitis patients and healthy donors. The full study cohort comprised around 25 ankylosing spondylitis patients and some 100 healthy donors. Peripheral blood samples were taken, and synovial fluid was additionally collected from ankylosing spondylitis patients.

Study-wide conclusions, independent of this receptor: Blood from ankylosing spondylitis patients appeared to be characterized by a TCR beta motif composed of under 10 highly homologous amino acid variants. The disease-linked clones had a CD8+ phenotype and were found at relatively low frequencies in peripheral blood. According to the report, matched synovial fluid samples from ankylosing spondylitis patients were significantly enriched for the disease-linked clones. Some motif variants had previously been reported in the synovial fluid and blood of reactive arthritis patients, which suggests shared mechanisms of disease initiation.

The instrument was an Illumina HiSeq 2500. Quantitative 5'-RACE with molecular barcodes was used to prepare TCR beta libraries. On the authors' methods: Disease-linked TCR variants were identified with a new computational method built on a probabilistic model of VDJ rearrangement. TCRdb cleaned the public reads at Q25 with fastp, built clones with MiXCR and kept in-frame beta chains. Records with the same CDR3 protein are collapsed into one entry carrying the most frequent genes and DNA. None of the V and J calls come from the authors' own analysis; TCRdb made them. In this sample the table shows 800,000 to 900,000 distinct CDR3 sequences, about 11% of which occur a single time. Together, the top ten hold approximately 0.51% of the sample. Concerning this clonotype itself: Its antigen is unknown. No much larger clone is present one base from it, and per-base qualities are unavailable.

The germline V gene encodes CDR1 LGHNA and CDR2 YNFKEQ. V ends up 4 bases short and J 8 bases short, with an unmatched junction base count of 9. Taken from cysteine to phenylalanine, the CDR3 has 14 residues. This entry keeps only the CDR3 DNA: 42 bases, framed from base 1. The receptor was isolated from a male donor with ankylosing spondylitis. Recombination connected TRBV4-2 to TRBJ1-2, and 8 bases in between align with TRBD1. Input material: blood, either unsorted or a sorted T cell fraction (not recorded which). The CDR3: CASSPDRAFRGYTF. The nucleotides read TGTGCCAGCAGCCCGGACAGGGCCTTCCGGGGCTACACCTTC.